Below, 20 T cell receptor beta chains from the same sample are listed, as sequenced in a study of T cell repertoires in cytomegalovirus infection. Their specific antigens are unknown. MiXCR, run by TCRdb on the reads, gives a single entry per CDR3 protein. The table lists fewer than 70,000 distinct CDR3 sequences, 28% of them singletons. This material consisted of CD8+ T cells from cultured PBMCs, taken from culture after CMV antigen stimulation. Every receptor here comes from a human donor in good health (CMV status not recorded). Some clones in this sample may be carry-over from other donors' samples.

This clonotype was seen at least ten times. The chain joins TRBV10-3 to TRBJ2-7; 11 bases align to TRBD1. Per the germline V gene, CDR1 is ENHRY and CDR2 is SYGVKD. The CDR3 extends over 13 amino acids. Here the CDR3 reads CAQARTGGGEQYF. The CDR3 bases are TGTGCACAGGCAAGGACAGGGGGCGGAGAGCAGTACTTC.

The chain joins TRBV20-1 to TRBJ2-7; D may be TRBD1 (6 bases). Germline V lookup: CDR1 DFQATT, CDR2 SNEGSKA (reference sequence). The CDR3 has 13 residues. V was cut by 4 bases and J by 3 bases, with 13 bases left in between. DNA of the CDR3: TGCAGTGCTAATTGGGGGCCCAACTACGAGCAGTACTTC. The encoded protein is CSANWGPNYEQYF.

This clonotype has a count of ten or more. The chain uses TRBV7-6 and TRBJ2-1, with 7 bases fitting TRBD2. This CDR3 comprises 21 residues. Germline V gene lookup returns CDR1 SGHVS and CDR2 FNYEAQ. V gave up 3 bases and J gave up 8 bases; unmatched junction bases: 28. Here the CDR3 reads CASSFLGVGSGIINLWDEQFF. The CDR3 nucleotides are TGTGCCAGCAGCTTTTTGGGGGTAGGGAGCGGGATAATCAATTTATGGGATGAGCAGTTCTTC.

This sequence joins TRBV5-6 and TRBJ1-3; 10 bases fit TRBD1. Unmatched junction bases numbered 12, after V lost 4 bases and J lost 2 bases. The CDR3 is 18 residues long. Germline-derived CDR1 and CDR2 are SGHDT and YYEEEE. CDR3 DNA sequence: TGTGCCAGCAGCCCCCAGACAGGGGGCGCGGGTGCTGGAAACACCATATATTTT. It is translated as CASSPQTGGAGAGNTIYF.

This clonotype was recorded at least ten times. The chain recombines TRBV4-1 with TRBJ1-6; D uncertain. Trimming cost V 0 bases and J 10 bases, with 16 bases left between them. The CDR3 length is 16 residues. The germline V gene has CDR1 MGHRA and CDR2 YSYEKL. The CDR3 loop is CASSQDLTGEGSPLHF. The CDR3 region has the DNA TGCGCCAGCAGCCAAGATCTTACCGGGGAAGGGTCACCCCTCCACTTT.

The V call is TRBV5-1, the J call TRBJ1-1, with D unresolved. Per the germline V gene, CDR1 is SGHRS and CDR2 is YFSETQ. The CDR3 sequence is 13 residues long. The germline V and J ends were trimmed by 1 base and 6 bases, with 10 bases remaining between them. CDR3 sequence (DNA): TGCGCCAGCAGCTTGAGTGATAGCTCTGAAGCTTTCTTT. This translates into CASSLSDSSEAFF.

The chain is built from TRBV7-9 and TRBJ2-6, with D unclear. The germline CDR1 and CDR2 sequences are SEHNR and FQNEAQ (reference sequence). The length of the CDR3 is 15 residues. V lost 7 bases and J lost 0, with 10 bases in between. CDR3 loop: CASTTDSSGANVLTF. The CDR3 DNA reads TGTGCCAGCACCACCGACTCCTCTGGGGCCAACGTCCTGACTTTC.

This clonotype came up many times. CDR3 amino acids: CASSLSKGWEKLFF. The CDR3 DNA follows: TGTGCCAGCAGTTTATCGAAGGGTTGGGAAAAACTGTTTTTT. The chain combines TRBV27 with TRBJ1-4; D is unclear. V dropped 0 bases and J dropped 8 bases, with 10 bases sitting between them. The CDR3 spans 14 residues. The germline V gene has CDR1 MNHEY and CDR2 SMNVEV (reference sequence).

V is TRBV24-1 and J is TRBJ2-2; 7 bases agree with TRBD1. J gave up 8 bases and V 4 bases, and 21 bases lay outside the gene matches. The CDR3 totals 19 residues. Per germline, CDR1 KGHDR and CDR2 SFDVKD. The CDR3 sequence: CATSDTPGTARVSSGELFF. The CDR3, as DNA: TGTGCCACCAGTGACACCCCCGGGACAGCGAGAGTTTCCTCAGGGGAGCTGTTTTTT.

This clonotype came up a few times. In DNA form, the CDR3 reads TGTGCCAGCAGCTTAGGGCAGGGTGGGGAGCAGTACTTC. Amino acids: CASSLGQGGEQYF. This sequence joins TRBV7-9 and TRBJ2-7, with D tentatively TRBD1 (5 bases). Trimming took off 1 base at V and 7 bases at J, with 11 bases between the two ends. The CDR3 runs to 13 residues. The germline V gene encodes CDR1 SEHNR and CDR2 FQNEAQ (reference sequence).

This clonotype has a handful of counts. In DNA, the CDR3 is TGTGCCAGCAGTTACCTTCGAAATCCGGATGAGCAGTTCTTC. This encodes CASSYLRNPDEQFF. The J gene is TRBJ2-1, the V gene TRBV6-2 or TRBV6-3; D is uncertain. Germline V gene data show CDR1 as MNHEY and CDR2 as SVGEGT. The CDR3 consists of 14 residues. V lost 2 bases and J lost 8, with 13 bases in between.

This clonotype was counted at least ten times. A junction end diverges from the germline sequence, so it may reflect a read error. This chain links TRBV7-7 with TRBJ2-2; D remains ambiguous. The CDR3 contains 15 residues. Per germline, CDR1 SSHAT and CDR2 FNYEAQ (reference sequence). CDR3 nucleotides: TGTGCTAGCAGCTCCCCGACACAAAACACCGGGGAGCTGTTTTTT. Amino acids: CASSSPTQNTGELFF.

The sample holds many counts of this clonotype. The chain uses TRBV28 and TRBJ1-2, with D hard to call. Germline CDR1 MDHEN, CDR2 SYDVKM. The CDR3 contains 13 residues. Trimming removed 6 bases at V and 4 bases at J, with 12 bases between. The CDR3 loop is CASSRKPGYGYTF. As DNA, the CDR3 is TGTGCCAGCAGCCGGAAACCGGGCTATGGCTACACCTTC.

This clonotype appeared many times. The chain carries TRBV6-6 and TRBJ1-2, with 9 bases that match TRBD1. V was pared by 2 bases and J by 6 bases, with 13 bases of the junction left unmatched. CDR3 length: 17 amino acids. Germline V gives CDR1 MNHNY, CDR2 SVGAGI (reference sequence). The CDR3 DNA reads TGTGCCAGCAGTTACAACTCAAACCCCCGGACAGGGGATGGCTACACCTTC. It codes for CASSYNSNPRTGDGYTF.

The table lists this clonotype with a few counts. The J gene is TRBJ2-7, the V gene TRBV5-1, with D perhaps being TRBD1 or TRBD2 (7 bases each). CDR3 size: 16 residues. Germline V gives CDR1 SGHRS, CDR2 YFSETQ. Trimming took 4 bases from V and 3 from J, leaving 20 bases between them. The CDR3 DNA reads as TGCGCCAGCAGCCCGGATGGGGGGGACAGAGGCTACGAGCAGTACTTC. Its translation is CASSPDGGDRGYEQYF. Full variable domain (remainder filled in from reference TRBV5-1 and TRBJ2-7): KAGVTQTPRYLIKTRGQQVTLSCSPISGHRSVSWYQQTPGQGLQFLFEYFSETQRNKGNFPGRFSGRQFSNSRSEMNVSTLELGDSALYLCASSPDGGDRGYEQYFGPGTRLTVT.

The rearrangement links TRBV6-5 to TRBJ2-1; unclear D gene. Trimming pared 6 bases from V and 5 bases from J, leaving 8 bases between. CDR3 length: 12 residues. CDR1 and CDR2 from the germline V gene are MNHEY and SVGAGI. The CDR3: CASRSRNNEQFF. The DNA of the CDR3 is TGTGCCAGCAGATCAAGGAACAATGAGCAGTTCTTC.

The table lists this clonotype with a few counts. This CDR3 reads CASSLAEALAGVYNEQFF. Written as DNA, the CDR3 is TGTGCCAGCAGCTTAGCGGAGGCCCTAGCGGGAGTCTACAATGAGCAGTTCTTC. The rearrangement uses TRBV7-6 and TRBJ2-1, with TRBD2 matching over 10 bases. There are 18 residues in the CDR3. In germline, CDR1 is SGHVS, CDR2 FNYEAQ. J lost 3 bases, V lost 0 bases, and 8 bases had no gene match.

The V gene is TRBV20-1, the J gene TRBJ2-5; 7 positions agree with TRBD1. Trimming cost V 0 bases and J 5 bases; bases outside gene matches: 9. The CDR3 runs to 15 residues. Looked up from germline, CDR1 is DFQATT and CDR2 is SNEGSKA (reference sequence). In nucleotides, the CDR3 is TGCAGTGCTAGAGATCCTCCAGGGGGTCAGGAGACCCAGTACTTC. Translation: CSARDPPGGQETQYF.

J is TRBJ2-4 and V is TRBV27, with a possible D match to TRBD1 (5 bases). Germline V gives CDR1 MNHEY, CDR2 SMNVEV (reference sequence). CDR3 length: 15 amino acids. Trimming shortened V by 6 bases and J by 3 bases, and 15 bases separated the two germline ends. CDR3 amino acids: CASSLGIQVKNIQYF. In DNA form, the CDR3 reads TGTGCCAGCAGCTTAGGGATACAGGTCAAAAACATTCAGTACTTC.

The V call is TRBV4-1, the J call TRBJ1-5, with a tentative D call TRBD1 (6 bases). V was trimmed by 0 bases and J by 6 bases, leaving 12 bases between them. This CDR3 has 15 residues. CDR1 is MGHRA and CDR2 is YSYEKL in the germline V gene. CDR3 sequence: CASSQDGGGGQPQHF. The DNA for the CDR3 is TGCGCCAGCAGCCAAGATGGGGGAGGGGGTCAGCCCCAGCATTTT.